This TCR beta chain originates from a study of blood T cell repertoires in COVID-19. Study-level background: Samples taken during acute and convalescent COVID-19 were collected in the United States, Italy and Spain.

Clones were read by immunoSEQ multiplex PCR, and TCRdb kept only the in-frame ones, dropping some. The sample holds some 240,000 clones, about 91% seen once. V shed 4 bases and J shed 5 bases, with 14 bases lying between them. This CDR3 has 14 amino acids. Germline values: CDR1 LGHDT, CDR2 YNNKEL (reference sequence). This rearrangement joins TRBV3-1 (or the pseudogene TRBV3-2) to TRBJ2-5, with D hard to call. The sequencing sample was made of peripheral blood. The sequence was collected from a woman aged 40 to 50 who had recovered from COVID-19. In nucleotides, the CDR3 is TGTGCCAGCAGCCCGGAGACCCCTTGGGAGACCCAGTACTTC. Residues: CASSPETPWETQYF.